This T cell receptor beta chain was sequenced during a study of T-cell memory formation after mild COVID-19. Constant-segment primers and 5'RACE yielded cDNA libraries for TCR alpha and TCR beta, each carrying sample barcodes and UMIs. TCRdb fed the 5' RACE reads into MiXCR, producing one record per CDR3 protein. The sample records some 120,000 distinct CDR3 sequences, 17% being singletons. Remarks on this clonotype: Its antigen is unknown.

The germline V gene has CDR1 SGHTA and CDR2 FQGNSA. This CDR3 spans 14 amino acids. V was clipped by 0 bases and J by 6 bases, with 9 bases between them. General study findings and limits: Later expanders leaned CD4+, whereas day 15 to 85 contracting clones were balanced CD4/CD8. Clones that contracted clustered mainly in CM and EM if CD4+ and in EMRA if CD8+. Prior to infection, memory already included some responding clones, suggesting cross-reactive memory joined.

V gene TRBV7-2 combines with J gene TRBJ2-1, with D perhaps matching TRBD2 (5 bases). The sequence was obtained from a man in his late teens or twenties who had mild COVID-19 (a few samples of this study predate the infection). Cell type and time point are not known. Material for sequencing was PBMCs or a T cell subset sorted from them (not recorded which). CDR3 region: CASSLARTANEQFF. The CDR3 DNA sequence: TGTGCCAGCAGCTTAGCCCGGACTGCCAATGAGCAGTTCTTC.